Below are 20 T cell receptor beta chains sequenced from a single sample in a study of metastatic and nonmetastatic thyroid tumors. MiXCR re-clonotyped the PCR reads for TCRdb. The data show 25,000 to 35,000 clones, about 25% seen once. Thyroid surgery had not been preceded by any treatment in any patient. The specimen sequenced was blood. The source is a female donor with papillary thyroid cancer or a benign thyroid nodule (not recorded which). Some clones in this sample may be carry-over from other donors' samples.

This clone was observed many times. The chain recombines TRBV9 with TRBJ2-1; possible D gene TRBD2, 5 bases. The germline V gene has CDR1 SGDLS and CDR2 YYNGEE. V was trimmed by 2 bases and J by 9 bases, leaving 15 bases between them. This CDR3 is built from 14 residues. CDR3 amino acids: CASSVTVLEGEQFF. As DNA, the CDR3 is TGTGCCAGCAGCGTTACCGTCCTCGAGGGTGAGCAGTTCTTC.

V usage is TRBV11-2 and J usage is TRBJ2-7; D remains unclear. Trimming stripped 3 bases from V and 3 bases from J, with 12 bases between. Germline V gene data show CDR1 as SGHAT and CDR2 as FQNNGV. This CDR3 has 14 residues. Here the CDR3 reads CASSFSRYGYEQYF. The DNA for the CDR3 is TGTGCCAGCAGCTTTTCCAGGTACGGCTACGAGCAGTACTTC.

As concerns this clone: A read error may produce the germline difference seen at one junction end. The chain has TRBV5-1 and TRBJ2-5, with 7 bases that match TRBD2. This CDR3 comprises 16 residues. Germline V gene data show CDR1 as SGHRS and CDR2 as YFSETQ. The DNA for the CDR3 is TGCGCCAGCAGCGGGTCCCTAGCGGTAGGTGGAGAGACCCAATACTTC. Amino acid sequence: CASSGSLAVGGETQYF.

This clone was seen only a few times. The rearrangement links TRBV5-6 to TRBJ2-1, with 7 bases fitting TRBD2. J was trimmed by 8 bases and V by 2 bases; bases with no gene match: 10. CDR1 and CDR2 (germline): SGHDT, YYEEEE. The length of the CDR3 is 15 residues. CDR3 coding DNA: TGTGCCAGCAGCTTAAAATGGCGGGAGTTGCATGAGCAGTTCTTC. It yields the protein CASSLKWRELHEQFF.

This clone was observed many times. V is TRBV5-1 and J is TRBJ2-3; the match to TRBD1 covers 7 bases. CDR3 length: 15 amino acids. The V gene's germline CDR1 is SGHRS and CDR2 YFSETQ. The J segment lost 4 bases and the V segment lost 2 bases, leaving 7 bases of the junction unmatched. The CDR3 here is CASSLTGTESDTQYF. The CDR3 region has the DNA TGCGCCAGCAGCTTAACCGGGACAGAGTCAGATACGCAGTATTTT.

In its sample, this clone was seen many times. The chain recombines TRBV5-1 with TRBJ1-2; D possibly corresponds to TRBD1 (5 bases). Germline V gene data show CDR1 as SGHRS and CDR2 as YFSETQ. Trimming removed 4 bases at V and 6 bases at J, with 16 bases between. The CDR3 consists of 14 residues. The CDR3 here is CASSLIGGEDGYTF. The CDR3 bases are TGCGCCAGCAGCCTGATTGGGGGGGAGGATGGCTACACCTTC.

At least ten counts were recorded for this clone. Other DNA sequences within the sample encode an identical CDR3. The genes are TRBV20-1 and TRBJ2-7; D might be TRBD1 or TRBD2, each matching 5 bases. With 3 bases removed from V and 5 bases from J, the gap between germline ends came to 14 bases. The length of the CDR3 is 13 residues. Germline values: CDR1 DFQATT, CDR2 SNEGSKA (reference sequence). The DNA for the CDR3 is TGCAGTGCTAGTCGGACAACGGGACACGAGCAGTACTTC. It yields the protein CSASRTTGHEQYF.

Many counts were recorded for this clone. The junction differs from germline at one of its ends, possibly a read error. The sample has other DNA sequences that encode this CDR3 too. This chain links TRBV2 with TRBJ1-5; D gene unclear. The length of the CDR3 is 13 residues. Germline lookup yields CDR1 SNHLY and CDR2 FYNNEI. The chain's CDR3 is CASQADSNQPQHF. CDR3 in DNA: TGTGCCAGTCAGGCGGATAGCAATCAGCCCCAGCACTTT.

In its sample, this clone is medium-sized. This chain uses TRBV28 with TRBJ2-2; D is tentatively TRBD1 or TRBD2 (5 bases each). The CDR3 covers 15 residues. V was trimmed by 5 bases and J by 1 base, leaving 11 bases between them. CDR1 and CDR2 (germline): MDHEN, SYDVKM. The CDR3 sequence is CASSTRDQNTGELFF. Here the CDR3 DNA reads TGTGCCAGCAGTACCCGGGACCAGAACACCGGGGAGCTGTTTTTT.

The sample holds many counts of this clone. V and J are TRBV12-3 or TRBV12-4 and TRBJ1-1; D is uncertain. The length of the CDR3 is 13 residues. V lost 7 bases and J 1 base, leaving 10 bases between the germline ends. DNA for the CDR3: TGTGCCAGCACCGTAAGTCGGAACACTGAAGCTTTCTTT. This codes for CASTVSRNTEAFF.

This clone was found many times. The rearrangement joins TRBV6-2 or TRBV6-3 to TRBJ2-4, with D possibly being TRBD1 or TRBD2 (5 bases each). Germline assignment: CDR1 MNHEY and CDR2 SVGEGT. This CDR3 is built from 14 residues. V gave up 0 bases and J gave up 8 bases, with 11 bases separating them. The CDR3 is CASSYSLMGDIQYF. As DNA, the CDR3 is TGTGCCAGCAGTTACTCTCTGATGGGGGACATTCAGTACTTC.

This clone was seen ten or more times. The rearrangement joins TRBV6-1 to TRBJ1-2; TRBD1 might be the D (6 bases). The V gene's germline CDR1 is MNHNS and CDR2 SASEGT. With 5 bases removed from V and 7 bases from J, the gap between germline ends came to 14 bases. The CDR3 loop spans 13 amino acids. The CDR3 region is CASSSQGFGGYTF. CDR3 coding DNA: TGTGCCAGCAGTTCACAGGGCTTCGGTGGCTACACCTTC.

At least ten counts were recorded for this clone. This chain uses TRBV5-1 with TRBJ2-1; 10 positions agree with TRBD2. The CDR3 spans 15 residues. J gave up 1 base and V 4 bases, and 2 bases lay outside the gene matches. In germline, CDR1 is SGHRS, CDR2 YFSETQ. The DNA of the CDR3 is TGCGCCAGCAGCAAGGGACTAGCGTCCTACAATGAGCAGTTCTTC. This encodes CASSKGLASYNEQFF.

The V call is TRBV9, the J call TRBJ2-5, with D maybe TRBD2 (6 bases). This CDR3 contains 17 residues. Trimming left V 0 bases short and J 5 bases short, with 20 bases between. CDR1 is SGDLS, CDR2 YYNGEE, per germline. In DNA form, the CDR3 reads TGTGCCAGCAGCGTAGTTCCTAGCGTGAGCCCACGCGAGACCCAGTACTTC. Amino acids: CASSVVPSVSPRETQYF.

In this sample, this clone turned up many times. This sequence joins TRBV12-5 and TRBJ2-3; D call uncertain. V lost 6 bases to trimming and J lost 6 bases, with 10 bases between them. The CDR3 has 12 residues. Germline assignment: CDR1 LGHNT and CDR2 FRNRAP. The CDR3 DNA reads TGTGCTAGTGGCTCCGGGTGGGATACGCAGTATTTT. Amino acid sequence: CASGSGWDTQYF.

This clone has only a few counts. A much larger clone differs by one base, so this may be a read error. Additional DNA sequences in this sample encode the identical CDR3. The chain couples TRBV29-1 to TRBJ2-1, with TRBD1 identical over 7 bases. This CDR3 is 13 amino acids long. CDR1 and CDR2 from the germline V gene are SQVTM and ANQGSEA. The CDR3 sequence is CSVEGGAMNEQFF. DNA of the CDR3: TGCAGTGTTGAAGGGGGCGCGATGAATGAGCAGTTCTTC.

This clone was recorded many times. CDR3 nucleotides: TGTGCCAGCAGCGCGGGATTTACCGGGGAGCTGTTTTTT. Its protein product is CASSAGFTGELFF. V and J are TRBV7-9 and TRBJ2-2, with a tentative D call TRBD2 (6 bases). In germline, CDR1 is SEHNR, CDR2 FQNEAQ (reference sequence). The CDR3 length is 13 residues. Trimming took 5 bases from V and 5 from J, leaving 9 bases between them.

This clone has at least ten counts. This chain uses TRBV5-1 with TRBJ2-1; TRBD2 might be the D (6 bases). Trimming shortened V by 5 bases and J by 9 bases, and 9 bases separated the two germline ends. The CDR3 covers 11 residues. Germline CDR1 is SGHRS and CDR2 is YFSETQ. The CDR3 DNA follows: TGCGCCAGCAGACTGGAGGGTGAGCAGTTCTTC. Translating it yields CASRLEGEQFF. The complete variable domain, with remaining parts taken from reference TRBV5-1 and TRBJ2-1, reads KAGVTQTPRYLIKTRGQQVTLSCSPISGHRSVSWYQQTPGQGLQFLFEYFSETQRNKGNFPGRFSGRQFSNSRSEMNVSTLELGDSALYLCASRLEGEQFFGPGTRLTVL.

Comment on this clone: One end of the junction does not line up with germline, which may come from a read error. The chain couples TRBV10-3 to TRBJ2-7; TRBD2 matches 11 bases. This CDR3 contains 15 residues. CDR1 and CDR2 (germline): ENHRY, SYGVKD. The CDR3 DNA is TGTGTCATCAGTGATGGTACTAGCGGGAGAGTCGAGCAGTACTTC. Protein: CVISDGTSGRVEQYF.

In the case of this clone: The CDR3 end shows no conserved phenylalanine or tryptophan, and so a read error is likely. It is unclear where the CDR3 begins or ends on the DNA, so no DNA is shown, and the CDR3 is as TCRdb lists it. This chain links TRBV3-1 with TRBJ1-3. Germline V gene lookup returns CDR1 LGHDT and CDR2 YNNKEL (reference sequence). Inclusive of both ends, the CDR3 amounts to 15 amino acids. The CDR3 sequence: CASSHQGEGGYTLYL.